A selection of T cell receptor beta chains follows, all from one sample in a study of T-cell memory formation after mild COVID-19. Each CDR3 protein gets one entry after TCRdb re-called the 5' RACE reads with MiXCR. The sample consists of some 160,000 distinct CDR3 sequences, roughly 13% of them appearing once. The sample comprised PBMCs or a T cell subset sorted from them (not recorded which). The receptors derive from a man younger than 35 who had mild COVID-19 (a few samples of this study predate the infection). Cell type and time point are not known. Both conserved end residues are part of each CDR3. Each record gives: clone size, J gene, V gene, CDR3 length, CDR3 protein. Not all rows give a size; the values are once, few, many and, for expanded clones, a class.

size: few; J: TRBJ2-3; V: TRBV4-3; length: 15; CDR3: CASSQSGGADDTQYF
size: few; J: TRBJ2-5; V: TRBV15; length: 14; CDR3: CATSRAGQQETQYF
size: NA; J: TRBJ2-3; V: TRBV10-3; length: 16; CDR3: CATRPGLSASTDTQYF
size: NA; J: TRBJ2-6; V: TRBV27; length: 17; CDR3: CASSFVTGFPGANVLTF
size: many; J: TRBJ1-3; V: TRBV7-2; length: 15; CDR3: CASSFQGTSGNTIYF
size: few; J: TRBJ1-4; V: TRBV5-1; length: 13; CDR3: CASGTALDEKLFF
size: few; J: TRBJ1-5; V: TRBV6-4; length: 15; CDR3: CASMGIPRSNQPQHF
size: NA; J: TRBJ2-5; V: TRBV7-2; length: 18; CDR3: CASSLVAGDKTYQETQYF
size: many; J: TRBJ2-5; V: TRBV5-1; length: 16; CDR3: CASSLGGTPREETQYF
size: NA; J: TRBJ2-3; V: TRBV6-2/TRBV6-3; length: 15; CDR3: CASSTNRVWTDTQYF
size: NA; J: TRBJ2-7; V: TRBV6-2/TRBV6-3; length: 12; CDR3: CAAANRENEQYF
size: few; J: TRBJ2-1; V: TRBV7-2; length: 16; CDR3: CASSPIWAGGLREQFF
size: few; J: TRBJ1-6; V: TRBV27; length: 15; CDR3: CASSPRSSYNSPLHF
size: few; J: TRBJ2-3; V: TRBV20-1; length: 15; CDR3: CSPSGGKGNTDTQYF
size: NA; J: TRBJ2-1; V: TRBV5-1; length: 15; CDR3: CASSLGDPNRGEQFF
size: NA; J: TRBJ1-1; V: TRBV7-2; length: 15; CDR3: CASSARILRATEAFF
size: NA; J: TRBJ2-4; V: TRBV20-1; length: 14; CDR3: CSAKLAKGKNIQYF
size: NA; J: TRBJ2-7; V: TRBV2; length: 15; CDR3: CASSEPGQGGGEQYF
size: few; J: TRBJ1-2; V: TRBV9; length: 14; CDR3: CASSPSDRNYGYTF
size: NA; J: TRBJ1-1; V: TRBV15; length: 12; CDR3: CATSRDVGEAFF
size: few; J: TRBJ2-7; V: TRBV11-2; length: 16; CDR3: CASSSASRVGAYEQYF
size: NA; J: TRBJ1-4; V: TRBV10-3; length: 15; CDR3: CAISESARTNEKLFF
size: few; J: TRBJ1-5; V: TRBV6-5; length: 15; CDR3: CASSSWGYSNQPQHF
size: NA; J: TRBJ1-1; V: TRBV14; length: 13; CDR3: CATQTGWNTEAFF
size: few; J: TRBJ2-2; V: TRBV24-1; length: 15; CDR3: CATSDWDTYTGELFF
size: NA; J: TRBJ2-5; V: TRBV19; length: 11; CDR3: CASSIEETQYF
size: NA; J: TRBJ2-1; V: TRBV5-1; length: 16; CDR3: CASSLGGGSSYNEQFF
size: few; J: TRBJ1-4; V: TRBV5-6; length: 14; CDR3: CASSSGTLWEKLFF
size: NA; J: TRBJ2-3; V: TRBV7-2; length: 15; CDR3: CASRLAGVVSDTQYF
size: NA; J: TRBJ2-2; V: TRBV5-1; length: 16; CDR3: CASSFVEGAGAGELFF
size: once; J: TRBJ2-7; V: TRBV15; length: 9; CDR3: CATSVKQYF
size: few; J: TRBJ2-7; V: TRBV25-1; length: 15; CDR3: CASRLYRGRHYEQYF
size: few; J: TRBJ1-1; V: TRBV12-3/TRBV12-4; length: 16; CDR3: CASSLGGTGGFTEAFF
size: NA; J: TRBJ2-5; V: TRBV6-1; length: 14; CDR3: CASSARGAQETQYF
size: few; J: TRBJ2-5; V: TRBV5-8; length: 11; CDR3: CASSLAGPQYF
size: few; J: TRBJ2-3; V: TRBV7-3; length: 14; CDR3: CASSSSGHTDTQYF
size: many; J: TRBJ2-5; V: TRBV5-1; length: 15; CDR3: CASSLSLSNGETQYF
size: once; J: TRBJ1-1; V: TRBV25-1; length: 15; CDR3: CASSEVGTENTEAFF
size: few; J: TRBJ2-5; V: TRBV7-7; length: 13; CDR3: CASSYRDYQTQYF
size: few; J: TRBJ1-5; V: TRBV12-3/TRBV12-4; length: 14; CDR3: CASRKTGDTQPQHF
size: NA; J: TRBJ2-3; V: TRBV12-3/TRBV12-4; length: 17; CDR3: CASGTGTRALGTDTQYF
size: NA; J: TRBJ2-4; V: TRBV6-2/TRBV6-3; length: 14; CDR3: CASRTGQKLNIQYF
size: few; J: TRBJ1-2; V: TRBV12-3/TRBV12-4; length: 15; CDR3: CASSPQGQGLYGYTF
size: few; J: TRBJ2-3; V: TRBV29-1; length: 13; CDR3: CSVQDIDTDTQYF
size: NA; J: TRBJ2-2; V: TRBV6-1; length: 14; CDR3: CASRVQGAAGELFF
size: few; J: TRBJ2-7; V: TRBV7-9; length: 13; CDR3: CASSSRGLREQYF
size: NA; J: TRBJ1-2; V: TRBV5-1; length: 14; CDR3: CASSPGTEVYGYTF
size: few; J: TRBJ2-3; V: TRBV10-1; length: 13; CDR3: CASSERPADTQYF
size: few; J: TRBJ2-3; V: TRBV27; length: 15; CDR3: CATQGAGFPTDTQYF
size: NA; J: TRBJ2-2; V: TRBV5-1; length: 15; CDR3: CASSQARPNTGELFF
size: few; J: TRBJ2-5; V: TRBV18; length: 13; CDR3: CASSPSALRDQYF
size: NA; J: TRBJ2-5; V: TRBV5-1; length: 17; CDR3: CASSSGLRIGTQETQYF
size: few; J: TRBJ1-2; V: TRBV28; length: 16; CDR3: CASSLQGSEGPRGYTF
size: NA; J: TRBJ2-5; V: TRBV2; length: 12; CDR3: CASRPNGETQYF
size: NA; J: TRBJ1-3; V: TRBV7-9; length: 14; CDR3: CASSLAPSGNTIYF
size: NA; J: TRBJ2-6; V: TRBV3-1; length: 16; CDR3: CASSQGSRSGANVLTF
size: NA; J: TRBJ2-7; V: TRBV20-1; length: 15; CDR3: CSAAQAQGAAYEQYF